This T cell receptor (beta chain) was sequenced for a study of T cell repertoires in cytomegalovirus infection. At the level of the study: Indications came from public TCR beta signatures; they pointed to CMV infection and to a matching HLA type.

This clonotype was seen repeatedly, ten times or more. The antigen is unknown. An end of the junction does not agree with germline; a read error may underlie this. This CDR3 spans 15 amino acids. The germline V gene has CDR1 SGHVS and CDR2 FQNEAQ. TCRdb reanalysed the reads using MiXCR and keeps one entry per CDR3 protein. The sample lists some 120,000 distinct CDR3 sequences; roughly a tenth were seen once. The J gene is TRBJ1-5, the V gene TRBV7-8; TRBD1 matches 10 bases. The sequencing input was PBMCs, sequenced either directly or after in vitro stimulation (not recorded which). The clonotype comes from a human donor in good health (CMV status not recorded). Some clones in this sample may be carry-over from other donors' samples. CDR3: CASSLGGQGQGKLFF. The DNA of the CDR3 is TGTGCCAGCAGCTTAGGGGGACAGGGGCAAGGAAAGCTCTTCTTT.